Here is one T cell receptor (beta chain) with its context. The antigen remains undetermined. This clone may be a read error of a much larger clone one base away. The source of the sample is a study of blood T cells in healthy people across ages. Study in general: Per two T cells, template switching captured roughly one barcoded beta molecule. General observations from the study: The unknown donor CMV status may have confounded expanded clonotype changes.

There were healthy Caucasian individuals from Russia, aged roughly 6 to 90, serving as donors. Isolated per sample were at least 6 million PBMCs. PCR was performed a second time for roughly 7 to 12 cycles using a sample-barcoded 5' primer and a J-beta primer mix. One entry per CDR3 protein, called by TCRdb with MiXCR from the 5' RACE reads. The data contain hundreds of thousands of distinct CDR3 sequences, under 25% of them singletons. The clonotype was recovered from a man between 65 and 80 years old in good health. Material for sequencing was blood.

The CDR3 nucleotides read TGCAGTGCAAAGCGGGAGTCTCTAGGAAATGAGCAGTTCTTC. Protein: CSAKRESLGNEQFF. The gene calls are TRBV20-1 and TRBJ2-7; 8 nucleotides align to TRBD2. The J call may be wrong; the DNA end is better matched by TRBJ2-1. Germline CDR1 reads DFQATT; CDR2 reads SNEGSKA (reference sequence). The CDR3 consists of 14 residues.